This T cell receptor beta chain was observed in a study of CD8+ T cells in alopecia areata. cDNA serving as the sequencing template came from extracted, reverse transcribed RNA. TCRdb keeps only in-frame clones here, not all; method: immunoSEQ multiplex PCR. The sample contains 140,000 to 150,000 clones, less than 75% of which appear only once. As for this clone: The antigen remains undetermined. Other DNA sequences in the sample encode the same CDR3.

Findings of the study overall: Scalp data also include sequences from resident alphabeta T cells of normal skin. Lesional scalp, especially alopecia totalis/universalis, showed higher clonality than normal scalp.

Sorting of CD4+ and CD8+ T cells was performed on PBMCs. The germline CDR1 and CDR2 sequences are SEHNR and FQNEAQ (reference sequence). V shed 1 base and J shed 3 bases, with 2 bases lying between them. The CDR3 consists of 12 residues. Source material: CD8+ T cells sorted from blood. The chain links TRBV7-9 to TRBJ2-3; D not certain. The origin of this receptor is a human donor in good health. The CDR3 bases are TGTGCCAGCAGCTTAGGAACAGATACGCAGTATTTT. It translates to CASSLGTDTQYF.